These 20 T cell receptor beta chains were sequenced from one sample in a study of blood T cell repertoires in COVID-19 (TCRdb year 2020). Preparation of the library involved the immunoSEQ multiplex PCR assay. The table was pulled from immuneACCESS by TCRdb, which kept in-frame rearrangements only. Such tables lose some clones; where checked, under half of the loss comes from unresolved V genes, and the rest has no known cause. This sample has 130,000 to 150,000 clones in its table, and roughly 79% of those were observed once. About 1.8% of the sample is taken by the ten largest. Sequences were obtained from peripheral blood. The receptor set was obtained from a woman in her sixties or seventies with acute or convalescent COVID-19.

This rearrangement joins TRBV14 to TRBJ1-6; no clear D. Deletions cut 0 bases from V and 8 bases from J, with 8 bases between. The germline V gene has CDR1 SGHDN and CDR2 FVKESK. The CDR3 sequence is 14 residues long. As DNA, the CDR3 is TGTGCCAGCAGCCAAGAGGCTCGTCATTCACCCCTCCACTTT. Its translation: CASSQEARHSPLHF.

The chain is built from TRBV27 and TRBJ2-7; TRBD2 aligns across 9 bases. This CDR3 region has 15 residues. Germline V gene data show CDR1 as MNHEY and CDR2 as SMNVEV (reference sequence). Unmatched junction bases numbered 9, after V lost 5 bases and J lost 4 bases. CDR3 nucleotide sequence: TGTGCCAGCAGTGGCGGGAGGGAGACCTCATACGAGCAGTACTTC. Its translation is CASSGGRETSYEQYF.

The genes are TRBV5-1 and TRBJ1-1, with 7 positions matching TRBD1. CDR1 SGHRS and CDR2 YFSETQ come from the germline V gene. V lost 6 bases, J lost 2 bases, and 7 bases stayed unmatched. This CDR3 is built from 14 residues. CDR3 DNA: TGCGCCAGCACCTGGGACAGAGGAAACACTGAAGCTTTCTTT. This gives the protein CASTWDRGNTEAFF.

The CDR3 is CASRWGLAGVRDEQFF. CDR3 nucleotides: TGTGCCAGCCGCTGGGGGCTAGCGGGAGTTCGGGATGAGCAGTTCTTC. This rearrangement joins TRBV7-9 to TRBJ2-1; 10 bases match TRBD2. Germline-derived CDR1 and CDR2 are SEHNR and FQNEAQ (reference sequence). The V segment lost 8 bases and the J segment 8 bases; nucleotides outside the gene matches: 15. The length of the CDR3 is 16 residues.

The rearrangement uses TRBV7-9 and TRBJ1-3; D might be TRBD1 (5 bases). The CDR3 has 15 amino acids. The germline V gene has CDR1 SEHNR and CDR2 FQNEAQ (reference sequence). V lost 2 bases, J lost 2 bases, and 10 bases lay in between. This chain's CDR3 is CASSLSGVPGNTIYF. CDR3 DNA sequence: TGTGCCAGCAGCTTATCGGGGGTTCCTGGAAACACCATATATTTT.

The chain recombines TRBV3-1 (or the pseudogene TRBV3-2) with TRBJ2-3, with TRBD2 matching 10 bases. CDR3 size: 17 residues. Germline V lookup: CDR1 LGHDT, CDR2 YNNKEL (reference sequence). J gave up 0 bases and V 3 bases, and 6 bases lay outside the gene matches. Here the CDR3 reads CASSQLAGAWSTDTQYF. The DNA for the CDR3 is TGTGCCAGCAGCCAGCTAGCGGGAGCGTGGAGCACAGATACGCAGTATTTT.

V gene TRBV6-5 combines with J gene TRBJ2-7; a weak D match, TRBD2 (6 bases). CDR1 and CDR2 (germline): MNHEY, SVGAGI. V lost 7 bases, J lost 3 bases, and 16 bases lay in between. This CDR3 is 14 amino acids long. The CDR3 region has the DNA TGTGCCAGCAAGGTGTCGGGACTGGGCTACGAGCAGTACTTC. Translated: CASKVSGLGYEQYF.

The chain uses TRBV7-9 and TRBJ2-2; 7 nucleotides line up with TRBD2. CDR3 length: 16 residues. The germline gives CDR1 SEHNR, CDR2 FQNEAQ (reference sequence). After removal of 3 bases from V and 7 bases from J, the junction contained 11 bases not matched to a gene. The chain's CDR3 is CASSFLEGGYGGELFF. The CDR3 DNA sequence: TGTGCCAGCAGCTTCCTCGAGGGAGGGTATGGCGGGGAGCTGTTTTTT.

This chain uses TRBV29-1 with TRBJ2-2, with 10 bases aligning to TRBD1. Per the germline V gene, CDR1 is SQVTM and CDR2 is ANQGSEA. The CDR3 has 17 residues. The V and J ends lost 7 bases and 4 bases, in that order; junction bases with no gene match: 15. CDR3 bases: TGCAGCGCCACCCGGGACAGGGGAAAAGGTCTCACCGGGGAGCTGTTTTTT. Translation gives CSATRDRGKGLTGELFF.

This rearrangement joins TRBV11-3 to TRBJ2-3; TRBD2 aligns across 12 bases. This CDR3 comprises 17 residues. V trimming: 1 base; J trimming: 2 bases; junction bases outside the gene matches: 4. Germline V gene sequence: CDR1 SGHNT, CDR2 YENEEA. This CDR3 is CASSLGGLAGITDTQYF. CDR3 coding DNA: TGTGCCAGCAGCTTAGGTGGACTAGCGGGAATCACAGATACGCAGTATTTT.

The rearrangement links TRBV27 to TRBJ2-5; D may be TRBD1 (6 bases). The CDR3 sequence is 14 residues long. Trimming shortened V by 2 bases and J by 3 bases, and 10 bases separated the two germline ends. Germline values: CDR1 MNHEY, CDR2 SMNVEV (reference sequence). This CDR3 is CASSLAGEEETQYF. The CDR3 nucleotides read TGTGCCAGCAGTTTAGCAGGGGAAGAAGAGACCCAGTACTTC.

The chain has TRBV19 and TRBJ2-4, with TRBD1 identical over 7 bases. The CDR3 is 15 amino acids. Germline V gene data show CDR1 as LNHDA and CDR2 as SQIVND (reference sequence). After removal of 4 bases from V and 6 bases from J, the junction contained 9 bases not matched to a gene. Here the CDR3 reads CASSTPTGMINIQYF. The CDR3 DNA reads TGTGCCAGTAGTACCCCGACAGGGATGATAAACATTCAGTACTTC.

This sequence joins TRBV3-1 (or the pseudogene TRBV3-2) and TRBJ1-1; D not resolved. CDR3 length: 14 amino acids. Trimming took off 4 bases at V and 5 bases at J, with 14 bases between the two ends. Germline CDR1 LGHDT, CDR2 YNNKEL (reference sequence). For the CDR3, the DNA is TGTGCCAGCAGCCCCCTCCTGCAGGTTACTGAAGCTTTCTTT. Its protein is CASSPLLQVTEAFF.

The chain carries TRBV30 and TRBJ1-2; 7 nucleotides align to TRBD1. Germline V lookup: CDR1 GTSNPN, CDR2 SVGIG (reference sequence). The J segment lost 4 bases and the V segment lost 0 bases, leaving 2 bases of the junction unmatched. This CDR3 has 13 residues. CDR3 sequence reads: CAWSVQGSYGYTF. CDR3 DNA: TGTGCCTGGAGTGTACAGGGGAGCTATGGCTACACCTTC.

This clone occurred once. This chain joins TRBV4-2 and TRBJ1-6; 11 nucleotides match TRBD1. J lost 9 bases, V lost 3 bases, and 7 bases had no gene match. Germline values: CDR1 LGHNA, CDR2 YNFKEQ. CDR3 size: 16 residues. CDR3 region: CASSQGQGVPGSPLHF. The CDR3, as DNA: TGTGCCAGCAGCCAGGGACAGGGGGTCCCTGGTTCACCCCTCCACTTT.

The genes are TRBV6-2 or TRBV6-3 and TRBJ1-2; TRBD1 might be the D (6 bases). The length of the CDR3 is 14 residues. Trimming took 5 bases from V and 7 from J, leaving 17 bases between them. Germline values: CDR1 MNHEY, CDR2 SVGEGT. CDR3 region: CASSRDRPAAGYTF. CDR3 bases: TGTGCCAGCAGTCGCGACAGGCCGGCGGCTGGCTACACCTTC.

This clone appeared a single time. The V and J genes are TRBV30 and TRBJ2-4; TRBD2 aligns across 11 bases. V lost 0 bases, J lost 0 bases, and 10 bases stayed unmatched. The CDR3 spans 19 residues. From germline, CDR1 is GTSNPN and CDR2 SVGIG (reference sequence). The CDR3 is CAWSVGLAGFLLAKNIQYF. CDR3 DNA sequence: TGTGCCTGGAGTGTCGGACTAGCGGGTTTCCTTCTAGCCAAAAACATTCAGTACTTC. The whole variable domain, remainder taken from reference TRBV30 and TRBJ2-4, is SQTIHQWPATLVQPVGSPLSLECTVEGTSNPNLYWYRQAAGRGLQLLFYSVGIGQISSEVPQNLSASRPQDRQFILSSKKLLLSDSGFYLCAWSVGLAGFLLAKNIQYFGAGTRLSVL.

This chain uses TRBV27 with TRBJ2-7; weak D call: TRBD1 (5 bases). The CDR3 runs 15 residues. Per germline, CDR1 MNHEY and CDR2 SMNVEV (reference sequence). V lost 0 bases, J lost 0 bases, and 9 bases lay in between. The CDR3 DNA sequence: TGTGCCAGCAGTTTATCGACAGCAAGCTCCTACGAGCAGTACTTC. Its translation is CASSLSTASSYEQYF.

The table lists this clone with a few counts. The chain combines TRBV21-1 with TRBJ2-1; no check of the table's D call, TRBD2, against the DNA was made. TRBV21-1 is a known pseudogene. This CDR3 contains 19 residues. The DNA of the CDR3 is TGTGCCAGCAGCACAAAAAGGGCTAGCGGGACATCCTTTAACAATGAGCAGTTCTTC. It codes for CASSTKRASGTSFNNEQFF.

This rearrangement joins TRBV2 to TRBJ2-7; D may be TRBD2 (6 bases). Per germline, CDR1 SNHLY and CDR2 FYNNEI. The V gene lost 6 bases and the J gene lost 3 bases, with 9 bases spanning the gap. The CDR3 is 12 amino acids. The DNA of the CDR3 is TGTGCCAGCAGAACTAGCAGCTACGAGCAGTACTTC. This sequence encodes CASRTSSYEQYF. Looking up the rest from reference TRBV2 and TRBJ2-7 gives the full variable domain: EPEVTQTPSHQVTQMGQEVILRCVPISNHLYFYWYRQILGQKVEFLVSFYNNEISEKSEIFDDQFSVERPDGSNFTLKIRSTKLEDSAMYFCASRTSSYEQYFGPGTRLTVT.